These 22 T cell receptor beta chains were sequenced from one sample in a study of breast tumors, draining lymph nodes, adjacent tissues. Samples came from axillary lymph nodes draining the breast cancer. TCRdb reprocessed the multiplex PCR reads with MiXCR, giving one entry per CDR3 protein. The profile shows more than 250,000 distinct CDR3 sequences, 30% to 35% of them singletons. The sample taken for sequencing was axillary lymph node tissue. Source of these receptors: a female donor with breast cancer. Some clones in this sample may be carry-over from other donors' samples.

In its sample, this clonotype was seen many times. V and J are TRBV20-1 and TRBJ1-3; 7 bases match TRBD1. CDR3 length: 12 residues. Germline lookup yields CDR1 DFQATT and CDR2 SNEGSKA (reference sequence). V lost 6 bases, J lost 4 bases, and 3 bases stayed unmatched. The CDR3 DNA reads as TGCAGTGCGAGGGGACAGGGAAACACCATATATTTT. Translated: CSARGQGNTIYF.

Ten or more counts support this clonotype. This chain joins TRBV29-1 and TRBJ1-2; no firm D call. V was clipped by 3 bases and J by 8 bases, with 10 bases between them. Germline V gene lookup returns CDR1 SQVTM and CDR2 ANQGSEA. CDR3 length equals 11 residues. CDR3: CSVDGLLGYTF. The DNA of the CDR3 is TGCAGCGTTGATGGACTACTGGGCTACACCTTC.

This clonotype has at least ten counts. The junction departs from the called germline gene at one end, perhaps through a read error. The V and J genes are TRBV20-1 and TRBJ2-7; D possibly corresponds to TRBD2 (6 bases). The CDR3 sequence is 15 residues long. Germline values: CDR1 DFQATT, CDR2 SNEGSKA (reference sequence). CDR3 sequence: CSARPEGGNSYEQHF. CDR3 DNA: TGCAGTGCTAGACCTGAGGGAGGAAACTCCTACGAGCAGCACTTC.

This clonotype was counted at least ten times. This chain links TRBV19 with TRBJ1-5; TRBD1 agrees at 7 bases. Germline-derived CDR1 and CDR2 are LNHDA and SQIVND (reference sequence). The CDR3 loop spans 14 amino acids. The trim removed 5 bases at V and 9 bases at J, leaving 10 bases unmatched. CDR3 amino acids: CASSLTDRDGPQHF. CDR3 sequence (DNA): TGTGCCAGTAGTCTTACCGACAGGGATGGGCCCCAGCATTTT.

This clonotype came up many times. The V and J genes are TRBV29-1 and TRBJ2-5; 10 bases align to TRBD1. CDR3 length: 14 amino acids. CDR1 SQVTM and CDR2 ANQGSEA come from the germline V gene. Losses at the gene ends were 8 bases for V and 2 bases for J; bases not matched to a gene: 8. The CDR3 nucleotides are TGCAGCAGCCGGGACAGGGGTAATCAAGAGACCCAGTACTTC. It yields the protein CSSRDRGNQETQYF. The variable domain in full, with the rest retrieved from reference TRBV29-1 and TRBJ2-5, is SAVISQKPSRDICQRGTSLTIQCQVDSQVTMMFWYRQQPGQSLTLIATANQGSEATYESGFVIDKFPISRPNLTFSTLTVSNMSPEDSSIYLCSSRDRGNQETQYFGPGTRLLVL.

In regard to this clonotype: A much larger clonotype is one base distant, so this may be a read error. This chain uses TRBV9 with TRBJ1-4; TRBD1 is a possible D gene (5 bases). The CDR3 is made up of 15 amino acids. The germline V gene encodes CDR1 SGDLS and CDR2 YYNGEE. CDR3 amino acids: CASSVSGQGKEKPFF. In DNA form, the CDR3 reads TGTGCCAGCAGCGTATCGGGTCAGGGCAAAGAAAAACCGTTTTTT.

The chain carries TRBV6-1 and TRBJ2-5; D is uncertain. This CDR3 has 13 residues. With 5 bases removed from V and 1 base from J, the gap between germline ends came to 8 bases. Germline lookup yields CDR1 MNHNS and CDR2 SASEGT. For the CDR3, the DNA is TGTGCCAGCAGTCCGGTGGGCCAAGAGACCCAGTACTTC. Its protein is CASSPVGQETQYF.

This clonotype was detected only a few times. Just one base apart from a much larger clone, this may be a read error. The CDR3 reads CASSPGQDSADTQYF. The CDR3 coding sequence is TGTGCCAGTAGTCCAGGACAGGATTCCGCAGATACGCAGTATTTT. The chain is built from TRBV19 and TRBJ2-3; 7 nucleotides align to TRBD1. The V gene end was trimmed by 5 bases and the J gene end by 4 bases; junction bases not matched to a gene: 9. Germline V gene sequence: CDR1 LNHDA, CDR2 SQIVND (reference sequence). This CDR3 is 15 amino acids long.

Comments on this clonotype: This may be a read error, as it is one base from a much larger clone. The V and J genes are TRBV7-2 and TRBJ1-3; no reliable D call. The CDR3 loop spans 13 amino acids. CDR1 SGHTA and CDR2 FQGNSA come from the germline V gene. The V end lost 7 bases, the J end lost 0 bases, and 7 bases lay between the germline ends. The CDR3 spells CASTGCSGNTIYF. As DNA, the CDR3 is TGTGCCAGCACAGGATGCTCTGGAAACACCATATATTTT.

This clonotype was seen many times. This sequence joins TRBV19 and TRBJ1-2; TRBD1 matches at 7 bases. The trim removed 3 bases at V and 8 bases at J, leaving 6 bases unmatched. The germline CDR1 and CDR2 sequences are LNHDA and SQIVND (reference sequence). CDR3 length equals 13 residues. In DNA, the CDR3 is TGTGCCAGTAGTATCGAAGGGGGCAGGGGCTACACCTTC. Translation: CASSIEGGRGYTF.

V gene TRBV5-4 combines with J gene TRBJ2-1; 12 bases agree with TRBD2. J was trimmed by 10 bases and V by 0 bases; bases with no gene match: 8. CDR1 is SGHNT, CDR2 YYREEE, per germline (reference sequence). CDR3 length: 16 residues. In DNA, the CDR3 is TGTGCCAGCAGCTTGGGCCCTAGCGGGAGGGGACGCGAGCAGTTCTTC. This sequence encodes CASSLGPSGRGREQFF.

The V and J genes are TRBV6-5 and TRBJ2-3; D is unclear. Germline CDR1 reads MNHEY; CDR2 reads SVGAGI. The CDR3 length is 15 residues. Trimming removed 6 bases at V and 2 bases at J, with 15 bases between. The DNA of the CDR3 is TGTGCCAGCAGGGCAGCCGAATCGTACACAGATACGCAGTATTTT. This encodes CASRAAESYTDTQYF.

This clonotype was seen only once. This chain uses TRBV7-9 with TRBJ1-4; 9 nucleotides agree with TRBD1. This CDR3 comprises 15 residues. Trimming cost V 4 bases and J 8 bases; bases outside gene matches: 8. CDR1 and CDR2 from the germline V gene are SEHNR and FQNEAQ (reference sequence). CDR3 nucleotides: TGTGCCAGCAGCTCATCCGGGACAGGGTCAGAAAAACTGTTTTTT. Translated: CASSSSGTGSEKLFF.

This clonotype appeared many times. The chain links TRBV7-8 to TRBJ2-2; D is uncertain. CDR3 size: 14 residues. Germline V gene sequence: CDR1 SGHVS, CDR2 FQNEAQ. V gave up 1 base and J gave up 4 bases, with 7 bases separating them. This chain's CDR3 is CASSLGARTGELFF. DNA of the CDR3: TGTGCCAGCAGCTTAGGTGCTCGCACCGGGGAGCTGTTTTTT.

This clonotype was counted at least ten times. V and J are TRBV29-1 and TRBJ2-5; 7 nucleotides match TRBD2. Per the germline V gene, CDR1 is SQVTM and CDR2 is ANQGSEA. This CDR3 comprises 15 residues. Germline trimming cut 3 bases from V and 3 bases from J; bases unmatched to any gene: 10. CDR3 loop: CSVDIGWLAEETQYF. CDR3 sequence (DNA): TGCAGCGTTGATATCGGTTGGCTAGCGGAAGAGACCCAGTACTTC.

This clonotype came up many times. The J gene is TRBJ2-5, the V gene TRBV2; weak D call: TRBD2 (6 bases). The V end was cut by 8 bases, the J end by 2 bases, with 15 bases between. The CDR3 is 14 amino acids. Per germline, CDR1 SNHLY and CDR2 FYNNEI. CDR3 nucleotide sequence: TGTGCCAGCCTTTCCCCGCGGGAACAAGAGACCCAGTACTTC. Its translation: CASLSPREQETQYF.

This clonotype was found many times. This rearrangement joins TRBV19 to TRBJ2-3, with TRBD2 matching 13 bases. This CDR3 has 17 amino acids. V lost 0 bases to trimming and J lost 4 bases; unmatched junction nucleotides: 4. Germline V CDR1 and CDR2: LNHDA, SQIVND (reference sequence). The CDR3 loop is CASSIEGLAGVADTQYF. CDR3 nucleotides: TGTGCCAGTAGTATAGAAGGACTAGCGGGAGTAGCAGATACGCAGTATTTT.

This clonotype was seen many times. The chain combines TRBV24-1 with TRBJ2-3; a possible D gene is TRBD2 (6 bases). The length of the CDR3 is 14 residues. Germline CDR1 and CDR2: KGHDR and SFDVKD. Trimming shortened V by 6 bases and J by 3 bases, and 12 bases separated the two germline ends. CDR3 amino acids: CATSPPLATDTQYF. As DNA, the CDR3 is TGTGCCACCAGTCCGCCCCTAGCGACAGATACGCAGTATTTT.

The chain carries TRBV11-2 and TRBJ2-1; weak D call: TRBD2 (5 bases). The CDR3 is 14 residues long. CDR1 and CDR2 (germline): SGHAT, FQNNGV. V was pared by 2 bases and J by 9 bases, with 14 bases between. CDR3 region: CASSLLRGYPEQFF. For the CDR3, the DNA is TGTGCCAGCAGCTTACTTCGGGGATACCCTGAGCAGTTCTTC.

This clonotype was seen only once. A much larger clone lies one base from this, so it may be a read error. This chain links TRBV30 with TRBJ2-3, with D hard to call. Trimming left V 0 bases short and J 5 bases short, with 6 bases between. CDR3 size: 12 residues. The germline CDR1 and CDR2 sequences are GTSNPN and SVGIG (reference sequence). The CDR3 region is CAWSVGLDTQYF. The DNA for the CDR3 is TGTGCCTGGAGTGTAGGGCTAGATACGCAGTATTTT.

This clonotype came up many times. This rearrangement joins TRBV2 to TRBJ2-3, with 9 nucleotides matching TRBD2. V trimming: 2 bases; J trimming: 3 bases; junction bases outside the gene matches: 3. The germline V gene has CDR1 SNHLY and CDR2 FYNNEI. CDR3 length: 15 residues. CDR3 DNA sequence: TGTGCCAGCAGTGAACTAGCGGGACTAACAGATACGCAGTATTTT. It is translated as CASSELAGLTDTQYF.

Regarding this clonotype: Since a much larger clone is just one base distant, this may be a read error. The CDR3 sequence is CASSSDYRTALGGELFF. In nucleotides, the CDR3 is TGTGCCAGCAGCTCGGATTATAGGACAGCCCTTGGCGGGGAGCTGTTTTTT. This rearrangement joins TRBV5-4 to TRBJ2-2; tentative D call: TRBD1 (6 bases). CDR1 is SGHNT and CDR2 is YYREEE in the germline V gene (reference sequence). This CDR3 is built from 17 residues. The ends were cut back, 3 bases at V and 7 bases at J, with 22 bases in the middle.